These 30 T cell receptor beta chains share one sample of origin, sequenced in a study of post-analysis software for immune sequencing data. Study-level findings and limits: In patients, 4 to 6 TRBV segments were more frequent than in controls, with TRBV5-6, TRBV5-1 and TRBV20-1 among them.

For these receptors, no antigen is known. Built from TCR beta cDNA, the libraries had unique molecular identifiers in them. TCRdb re-called the PCR reads with MiXCR, one entry per CDR3 protein. The sample lists approximately 460,000 distinct CDR3 sequences, approximately 45% occurring once. Input material: blood. These TCRs come from a girl under 18 with multiple sclerosis.

This sequence joins TRBV7-3 and TRBJ2-1; TRBD1 aligns across 12 bases. J gave up 7 bases and V 6 bases, and 4 bases lay outside the gene matches. The CDR3 is made up of 14 amino acids. Germline lookup yields CDR1 SGHTA and CDR2 FQGTGA. CDR3 bases: TGTGCCAGCAGGGGACAGGGGGCTGGGAATGAGCAGTTCTTC. Translating it yields CASRGQGAGNEQFF.

The table lists this clonotype with a few counts. V is TRBV20-1 and J is TRBJ2-7, with D possibly matching TRBD1 (6 bases). The DNA matches TRBJ2-5 better at its end, which makes the J call doubtful. The CDR3 sequence is 14 residues long. The germline V gene encodes CDR1 DFQATT and CDR2 SNEGSKA (reference sequence). CDR3: CSAKLGARQETQYF. For the CDR3, the DNA is TGCAGTGCTAAGCTGGGGGCTAGGCAAGAGACCCAGTACTTC.

This clonotype has a handful of counts. V usage is TRBV7-8 and J usage is TRBJ2-7, with TRBD1 as a possible D gene (6 bases). The ends were cut back, 1 base at V and 6 bases at J, with 16 bases in the middle. CDR1 and CDR2 (germline): SGHVS, FQNEAQ. CDR3 length: 15 residues. In DNA, the CDR3 is TGTGCCAGCAGCTTAGGCGGTGGCAGGGGTGGCGAGCAGTACTTC. Translating gives CASSLGGGRGGEQYF.

This clonotype has a handful of counts. The rearrangement uses TRBV20-1 and TRBJ2-3, with a tentative D call TRBD2 (6 bases). The CDR3 contains 14 residues. V was trimmed by 1 base and J by 3 bases, leaving 11 bases between them. From germline, CDR1 is DFQATT and CDR2 SNEGSKA (reference sequence). This CDR3 is CSARGLAFTDTQYF. The CDR3 bases are TGCAGTGCTAGAGGGCTAGCGTTTACAGATACGCAGTATTTT.

This chain uses TRBV7-2 with TRBJ1-1; the D gene is possibly TRBD1 (5 bases). This CDR3 region has 15 residues. V lost 1 base to trimming and J lost 5 bases, with 14 bases between them. The germline V gene has CDR1 SGHTA and CDR2 FQGNSA. The CDR3 protein is CASSLGGGVGTEAFF. The CDR3 nucleotides are TGTGCCAGCAGCTTAGGGGGGGGGGTTGGTACTGAAGCTTTCTTT.

The rearrangement joins TRBV12-3 or TRBV12-4 to TRBJ2-7; TRBD2 is a possible D gene (5 bases). Between the trimmed V and J ends, which lost 2 bases and 12 bases, there was a span of 14 bases. The CDR3 is 12 residues long. This CDR3 reads CASSLSIGVRYF. For the CDR3, the DNA is TGTGCCAGCAGTTTATCGATCGGGGTTCGGTACTTC.

The chain is built from TRBV14 and TRBJ1-2; D ambiguous. Germline values: CDR1 SGHDN, CDR2 FVKESK. The CDR3 extends over 12 amino acids. V lost 3 bases and J lost 2, with 4 bases in between. The CDR3 loop reads CASSHGNYGYTF. The DNA for the CDR3 is TGTGCCAGCAGCCACGGGAACTATGGCTACACCTTC.

This chain links TRBV10-3 with TRBJ2-5; TRBD1 aligns across 8 bases. The DNA matches TRBJ2-7 better at its end, which makes the J call doubtful. Germline CDR1 ENHRY, CDR2 SYGVKD. The CDR3 covers 15 residues. In DNA, the CDR3 is TGTGCCATCACCGACGGGGGACAGGACGCCTACGAGCAGTACTTC. Translation gives CAITDGGQDAYEQYF.

V gene TRBV18 combines with J gene TRBJ1-6; tentatively, D is TRBD1 (5 bases). The CDR3 length is 13 residues. The V end lost 5 bases, the J end lost 4 bases, and 6 bases lay between the germline ends. CDR1 is KGHSH, CDR2 LQKENI, per germline. CDR3: CASSGGYNSPLHF. The CDR3, as DNA: TGTGCCAGCTCAGGGGGTTATAATTCACCCCTCCACTTT.

On this clonotype: The conserved phenylalanine or tryptophan normally closing the CDR3 is absent here, so this likely arose from a read error. The chain links TRBV29-1 to TRBJ2-4; D ambiguous. The DNA end is more similar to TRBJ2-7, so the J call may be wrong. Germline loops: CDR1 SQVTM, CDR2 ANQGSEA. The CDR3 extends over 18 amino acids. The CDR3 sequence is CSVEFVTQRMGIVGEQYC. In nucleotides, the CDR3 is TGCAGCGTTGAGTTTGTTACACAGAGAATGGGAATAGTTGGCGAGCAGTACTGC.

The rearrangement links TRBV12-3 or TRBV12-4 to TRBJ2-1; 7 bases align to TRBD2. The CDR3 totals 15 residues. V was clipped by 3 bases and J by 8 bases; unmatched bases: 10. Here the CDR3 reads CASSLGPAGTDEQFF. CDR3 in DNA: TGTGCCAGCAGTTTGGGCCCAGCGGGGACGGATGAGCAGTTCTTC.

The sample holds a few counts of this clonotype. The chain links TRBV7-2 to TRBJ2-1, with TRBD2 as a possible D gene (6 bases). Trimming pared 1 base from V and 0 bases from J, leaving 10 bases between. The V gene's germline CDR1 is SGHTA and CDR2 FQGNSA. The CDR3 sequence is 16 residues long. The CDR3 DNA sequence: TGTGCCAGCAGCTTAGTTGGTAGCGGCTCCTACAATGAGCAGTTCTTC. Protein product: CASSLVGSGSYNEQFF.

The V and J genes are TRBV12-3 or TRBV12-4 and TRBJ2-5; TRBD1 is a possible D gene (5 bases). Deletions cut 6 bases from V and 1 base from J, with 15 bases between. The CDR3 totals 15 residues. Here the CDR3 reads CASSKDRAVQETQYF. CDR3 in DNA: TGTGCCAGCAGCAAAGACAGAGCCGTCCAAGAGACCCAGTACTTC.

This clonotype has just one count. The chain has TRBV11-2 and TRBJ1-2; D perhaps matches TRBD1 (6 bases). V was trimmed by 4 bases and J by 8 bases, leaving 14 bases between them. CDR1 SGHAT and CDR2 FQNNGV come from the germline V gene. The CDR3 spans 13 residues. CDR3 nucleotides: TGTGCCAGCAGCTCAGTACGGGGGCCGGGCTACACCTTC. This translates into CASSSVRGPGYTF.

V gene TRBV7-2 combines with J gene TRBJ1-5; D is unclear. With 2 bases removed from V and 0 bases from J, the gap between germline ends came to 14 bases. This CDR3 is built from 17 residues. Germline loops: CDR1 SGHTA, CDR2 FQGNSA. CDR3 amino acids: CASSLRSGIYSNQPQHF. CDR3 nucleotide sequence: TGTGCCAGCAGCTTAAGGTCCGGGATTTATAGCAATCAGCCCCAGCATTTT.

The rearrangement links TRBV12-3 or TRBV12-4 to TRBJ2-3; TRBD2 matches 7 bases. Trimming cost V 9 bases and J 2 bases; bases outside gene matches: 11. The CDR3 covers 15 residues. CDR3: CASSTRDYNTDTQYF. The DNA of the CDR3 is TGTGCCAGTTCCACCCGGGACTACAACACAGATACGCAGTATTTT.

This clonotype has more than one count but fewer than ten. The chain recombines TRBV6-5 with TRBJ1-1; 7 bases fit TRBD1. Germline trimming cut 6 bases from V and 11 bases from J; bases unmatched to any gene: 9. The CDR3 runs 12 residues. Per the germline V gene, CDR1 is MNHEY and CDR2 is SVGAGI. In nucleotides, the CDR3 is TGTGCCAGCAGCCCCGACAGGGTCAAGGCTTTCTTT. Its translation: CASSPDRVKAFF.

This chain links TRBV6-2 or TRBV6-3 with TRBJ1-2; the D is unclear. The V end was cut by 0 bases, the J end by 6 bases, with 8 bases between. The CDR3 extends over 13 amino acids. Germline CDR1 MNHEY, CDR2 SVGEGT. The CDR3 sequence is CASSYSADNGYTF. In DNA, the CDR3 is TGTGCCAGCAGTTACTCTGCAGATAATGGCTACACCTTC.

The V call is TRBV5-1, the J call TRBJ2-3; 8 nucleotides align to TRBD1. The J segment lost 4 bases and the V segment lost 1 base, leaving 11 bases of the junction unmatched. Germline lookup yields CDR1 SGHRS and CDR2 YFSETQ. The CDR3 is 17 residues long. CDR3 nucleotide sequence: TGCGCCAGCAGCTTGACCGCGGTCAGGGGGCCGGCAGATACGCAGTATTTT. Protein sequence: CASSLTAVRGPADTQYF.

The chain couples TRBV6-5 to TRBJ2-1, with a weak D call TRBD1 (6 bases). The CDR3 is 14 amino acids. Trimming stripped 0 bases from V and 3 bases from J, with 6 bases between. The V gene's germline CDR1 is MNHEY and CDR2 SVGAGI. For the CDR3, the DNA is TGTGCCAGCAGTTACTCGACAGGCTACAATGAGCAGTTCTTC. Protein sequence: CASSYSTGYNEQFF.

The rearrangement joins TRBV28 to TRBJ2-7, with 8 nucleotides matching TRBD1. The ends lost 5 bases at V and 0 bases at J; junction bases unmatched: 6. This CDR3 has 15 residues. Per the germline V gene, CDR1 is MDHEN and CDR2 is SYDVKM. The CDR3 is CASSAPGQVSYEQYF. CDR3 in DNA: TGTGCCAGCAGTGCCCCGGGACAGGTCTCCTACGAGCAGTACTTC. Drawing the rest from reference TRBV28 and TRBJ2-7, the complete variable domain is DVKVTQSSRYLVKRTGEKVFLECVQDMDHENMFWYRQDPGLGLRLIYFSYDVKMKEKGDIPEGYSVSREKKERFSLILESASTNQTSMYLCASSAPGQVSYEQYFGPGTRLTVT.

About this clonotype itself: At one end, the junction sequence differs from germline, possibly due to a read error. J is TRBJ2-1 and V is TRBV5-1; D is ambiguous. The CDR3 is 13 residues long. Germline values: CDR1 SGHRS, CDR2 YFSETQ. In DNA, the CDR3 is TGCGCCCGCAGCTTGGACGTGGGGAATGAGCAGTTCTTC. This gives the protein CARSLDVGNEQFF.

The V call is TRBV20-1, the J call TRBJ2-5; 7 positions match TRBD1. The CDR3 loop spans 14 amino acids. Losses at the gene ends were 3 bases for V and 5 bases for J; bases not matched to a gene: 9. Germline V gene data show CDR1 as DFQATT and CDR2 as SNEGSKA (reference sequence). This CDR3 is CSASQSGTAETQYF. CDR3 coding DNA: TGCAGTGCTAGTCAATCCGGGACAGCGGAGACCCAGTACTTC.

CDR3 sequence: CASSPDGTGTSYEQYF. As DNA, the CDR3 is TGTGCCAGCAGCCCCGATGGGACAGGGACATCCTACGAGCAGTACTTC. V usage is TRBV3-1 and J usage is TRBJ2-7; 9 positions match TRBD1. Germline values: CDR1 LGHDT, CDR2 YNNKEL (reference sequence). CDR3 length equals 16 residues. V lost 4 bases and J lost 1; bases outside the gene matches: 8.

Only a few counts were recorded for this clonotype. The chain combines TRBV7-2 with TRBJ2-6; tentatively, D is TRBD1 (6 bases). CDR3 length equals 16 residues. The germline CDR1 and CDR2 sequences are SGHTA and FQGNSA. The germline V and J ends were trimmed by 3 bases and 3 bases, with 12 bases remaining between them. In DNA, the CDR3 is TGTGCCAGCAGCTTCACAGGGATATATGGGGCCAACGTCCTGACTTTC. Amino acids: CASSFTGIYGANVLTF.

The gene calls are TRBV12-3 or TRBV12-4 and TRBJ2-6, with D maybe TRBD1 (6 bases). CDR3 length: 15 amino acids. Trimming pared 5 bases from V and 5 bases from J, leaving 13 bases between. CDR3 DNA sequence: TGTGCCAGCAGTACAGGGTCCGGTAGGGCCAACGTCCTGACTTTC. It translates to CASSTGSGRANVLTF.

The chain has TRBV7-3 and TRBJ2-1; TRBD2 matches at 9 bases. The length of the CDR3 is 21 residues. V was clipped by 2 bases and J by 0 bases; unmatched bases: 17. From germline, CDR1 is SGHTA and CDR2 FQGTGA. CDR3 sequence: CASSLGIAGVWGPSSYNEQFF. In DNA, the CDR3 is TGTGCCAGCAGCTTAGGGATAGCGGGAGTTTGGGGGCCCAGCTCCTACAATGAGCAGTTCTTC.

The chain has TRBV6-6 and TRBJ1-1; the D gene is possibly TRBD1 (5 bases). CDR1 is MNHNY and CDR2 is SVGAGI in the germline V gene (reference sequence). There are 13 residues in the CDR3. V lost 8 bases and J lost 4, with 14 bases in between. The CDR3 loop reads CASGGGRGTEAFF. Here the CDR3 DNA reads TGTGCCAGCGGGGGGGGAAGGGGCACTGAAGCTTTCTTT.

The CDR3, as DNA: TGTGCCAGCAGTCTGCGAGGAAGCGGGAGCTCCTACGAGCAGTACTTC. Translating gives CASSLRGSGSSYEQYF. The V and J genes are TRBV12-3 or TRBV12-4 and TRBJ2-7; 8 bases are shared with TRBD2. The CDR3 runs 16 residues. Unmatched junction bases numbered 9, after V lost 5 bases and J lost 0 bases.

The V call is TRBV20-1, the J call TRBJ2-7; a weak D match, TRBD1 (6 bases). This CDR3 comprises 15 residues. Germline V lookup: CDR1 DFQATT, CDR2 SNEGSKA (reference sequence). V lost 0 bases to trimming and J lost 3 bases, with 15 bases between them. The CDR3 sequence: CSARDGGRDHYEQYF. The DNA of the CDR3 is TGCAGTGCTAGAGATGGGGGCAGAGACCACTACGAGCAGTACTTC.